This T cell receptor beta chain was obtained from a study of neurological immune-mediated disorders. Study details: Within the group of around 35 multiple sclerosis patients, roughly 31 were relapsing-remitting, while 3 were secondary progressive.

From 2 million PBMCs stored at -80 C, the unsorted libraries were generated. V lost 2 bases, J lost 2 bases, and 12 bases lay in between. This CDR3 region has 15 residues. CDR1 and CDR2 from the germline V gene are MNHEY and SVGAGI. From the 5' RACE reads, TCRdb called clonotypes with MiXCR, one entry per CDR3 protein. The sample contains about 87,000 distinct CDR3 sequences, roughly 3.5% of which appear only once. This chain links TRBV6-5 with TRBJ2-5; D gene uncertain. The sequence was collected from a woman aged 45-65 years with multiple sclerosis. Sequencing was done on a sample of PBMCs. CDR3 nucleotide sequence: TGTGCCAGCAGTTACCGGGCCGTGTATCAAGAGACCCAGTACTTC. Encoded protein: CASSYRAVYQETQYF.